Following are 29 T cell receptor beta chains from one sample sequenced in a study of T-cell reconstitution after alpha-beta-depleted transplantation in children. Unique molecular identifiers featured in how the TCRbeta library was prepared. TCRdb itself ran the PCR reads through MiXCR, one entry per CDR3 protein. The sample carries 600,000 to 800,000 distinct CDR3 sequences, around 13% recorded once. The sequencing here drew on PBMCs, taken before TCRalphabeta/CD19-depleted stem cell transplant. The receptors derive from a girl aged 2-10 years with congenital amegakaryocytic thrombocytopenia, due to receive a stem cell transplant.

This clonotype was detected a few times. The V call is TRBV5-1, the J call TRBJ1-2; D is uncertain. The CDR3 is 16 residues long. Trimming stripped 0 bases from V and 6 bases from J, with 18 bases between. Germline CDR1 is SGHRS and CDR2 is YFSETQ. The DNA for the CDR3 is TGCGCCAGCAGCTTGGACGAGGGAGGTAGACCCCATGGCTACACCTTC. The encoded protein is CASSLDEGGRPHGYTF. The full variable domain, its missing parts supplied by reference TRBV5-1 and TRBJ1-2, is KAGVTQTPRYLIKTRGQQVTLSCSPISGHRSVSWYQQTPGQGLQFLFEYFSETQRNKGNFPGRFSGRQFSNSRSEMNVSTLELGDSALYLCASSLDEGGRPHGYTFGSGTRLTVV.

This clonotype was found many times. V is TRBV5-1 and J is TRBJ2-2, with a weak D call TRBD2 (6 bases). This CDR3 has 17 amino acids. Between the trimmed V and J ends, which lost 0 bases and 5 bases, there was a span of 17 bases. Germline assignment: CDR1 SGHRS and CDR2 YFSETQ. The CDR3 nucleotides read TGCGCCAGCAGCTTGGAAACTACTAGCCAGGTGACCGGGGAGCTGTTTTTT. It translates to CASSLETTSQVTGELFF.

This clonotype came up many times. The chain combines TRBV20-1 with TRBJ2-7; 10 positions agree with TRBD2. The CDR3 is made up of 14 amino acids. Germline values: CDR1 DFQATT, CDR2 SNEGSKA (reference sequence). Losses at the gene ends were 6 bases for V and 0 bases for J; bases not matched to a gene: 5. The CDR3 nucleotides are TGCAGTGCGCCATCTAGCGGGAGCTCCTACGAGCAGTACTTC. Protein: CSAPSSGSSYEQYF.

The chain carries TRBV20-1 and TRBJ2-5, with D uncertain. Germline V gene data show CDR1 as DFQATT and CDR2 as SNEGSKA (reference sequence). The CDR3 has 13 amino acids. V lost 5 bases to trimming and J lost 4 bases, with 14 bases between them. CDR3 in DNA: TGCAGTGCTCCCTACCTAGGTGTAGAGACCCAGTACTTC. It is translated as CSAPYLGVETQYF.

This clonotype was recorded a few times. The V gene is TRBV7-3, the J gene TRBJ2-1, with D perhaps TRBD2 (5 bases). The CDR3 is made up of 17 amino acids. V lost 1 base, J lost 8 bases, and 21 bases lay in between. CDR1 and CDR2 from the germline V gene are SGHTA and FQGTGA. CDR3 nucleotides: TGTGCCAGCAGCTTAAAGGGCGGGCTAGCAGTGGTGTATGAGCAGTTCTTC. Its translation: CASSLKGGLAVVYEQFF.

This clonotype was seen a few times. V usage is TRBV20-1 and J usage is TRBJ2-5, with 13 positions matching TRBD2. The CDR3 consists of 16 residues. The trim removed 5 bases at V and 4 bases at J, leaving 10 bases unmatched. The germline V gene encodes CDR1 DFQATT and CDR2 SNEGSKA (reference sequence). CDR3 protein: CSARWTSGSSGETQYF. CDR3 in DNA: TGCAGTGCTCGATGGACTAGCGGGAGTTCGGGAGAGACCCAGTACTTC.

The sample holds many counts of this clonotype. The V call is TRBV12-3 or TRBV12-4, the J call TRBJ2-7, with D possibly being TRBD1 (5 bases). Trimming took off 5 bases at V and 2 bases at J, with 13 bases between the two ends. The CDR3 sequence is 14 residues long. The CDR3 DNA follows: TGTGCCAGCAGTCCGACAGTTCTGACCTACGAGCAGTACTTC. It codes for CASSPTVLTYEQYF.

J is TRBJ1-1 and V is TRBV12-3 or TRBV12-4, with 7 positions matching TRBD1. The trim removed 7 bases at V and 5 bases at J, leaving 13 bases unmatched. This CDR3 region has 15 residues. The CDR3 region is CASNSGGVGGTEAFF. CDR3 sequence (DNA): TGTGCCAGCAACTCAGGGGGGGTAGGAGGGACTGAAGCTTTCTTT.

The chain links TRBV7-8 to TRBJ1-3; TRBD1 matches at 8 bases. V lost 4 bases to trimming and J lost 4 bases; unmatched junction nucleotides: 6. CDR1 and CDR2 from the germline V gene are SGHVS and FQNEAQ. This CDR3 region has 15 residues. The CDR3 DNA reads as TGTGCCAGCAGCTGGGGGACAGGAGAAGGAAACACCATATATTTT. Its translation is CASSWGTGEGNTIYF.

There are many counts of this clonotype. The chain combines TRBV20-1 with TRBJ2-1; D unclear. Trimming removed 0 bases at V and 9 bases at J, with 6 bases between. The CDR3 has 11 amino acids. Germline V gene data show CDR1 as DFQATT and CDR2 as SNEGSKA (reference sequence). In DNA, the CDR3 is TGCAGTGCTAGAGAGAATGGTGAGCAGTTCTTC. Its translation is CSARENGEQFF.

This clonotype was found many times. The J gene is TRBJ2-2, the V gene TRBV7-7, with TRBD2 matching 7 bases. Germline assignment: CDR1 SSHAT and CDR2 FNYEAQ (reference sequence). The CDR3 contains 15 residues. V trimming: 3 bases; J trimming: 5 bases; junction bases outside the gene matches: 6. CDR3 amino acids: CASSFRGSGTGELFF. The DNA of the CDR3 is TGTGCCAGCAGCTTTCGCGGGAGTGGTACCGGGGAGCTGTTTTTT. Variable domain in full (rest from reference TRBV7-7 and TRBJ2-2): GAGVSQSPRYKVTKRGQDVTLRCDPISSHATLYWYQQALGQGPEFLTYFNYEAQPDKSGLPSDRFSAERPEGSISTLTIQRTEQRDSAMYRCASSFRGSGTGELFFGEGSRLTVL.

The chain uses TRBV2 and TRBJ2-5; D remains ambiguous. Deletions cut 7 bases from V and 4 bases from J, with 10 bases between. The CDR3 runs 12 residues. CDR1 and CDR2 from the germline V gene are SNHLY and FYNNEI. CDR3 DNA: TGTGCCAGCACTAACTTAAGAGAGACCCAGTACTTC. Amino acid sequence: CASTNLRETQYF.

The rearrangement uses TRBV3-1 and TRBJ1-1, with 7 positions matching TRBD1. The CDR3 sequence is 14 residues long. Germline V lookup: CDR1 LGHDT, CDR2 YNNKEL (reference sequence). Germline trimming cut 5 bases from V and 4 bases from J; bases unmatched to any gene: 7. The DNA for the CDR3 is TGTGCCAGCAGCGGACAGGCCTCGAGCACTGAAGCTTTCTTT. Residues: CASSGQASSTEAFF.

CDR3 DNA: TGCGCCAGCAGCCCTCTTCCGGGAGTAGCGGCCTACAATGAGCAGTTCTTC. Translation: CASSPLPGVAAYNEQFF. The rearrangement uses TRBV5-1 and TRBJ2-1, with D perhaps matching TRBD2 (6 bases). This CDR3 spans 17 amino acids. V was pared by 4 bases and J by 2 bases, with 19 bases between. Germline CDR1 SGHRS, CDR2 YFSETQ.

The CDR3 is CAWSVFSDEQYF. Written as DNA, the CDR3 is TGTGCCTGGAGTGTATTTAGCGACGAGCAGTACTTC. The gene calls are TRBV30 and TRBJ2-7, with D tentatively TRBD2 (5 bases). V lost 0 bases and J 5 bases, leaving 8 bases between the germline ends. Germline lookup yields CDR1 GTSNPN and CDR2 SVGIG (reference sequence). There are 12 residues in the CDR3.

This clonotype showed up just a few times. The chain joins TRBV12-3 or TRBV12-4 to TRBJ2-1, with a tentative D call TRBD1 (5 bases). The V gene lost 3 bases and the J gene lost 2 bases, with 11 bases spanning the gap. There are 15 residues in the CDR3. The CDR3 protein is CASSFVGEPYNEQFF. DNA for the CDR3: TGTGCCAGCAGTTTCGTAGGGGAACCCTACAATGAGCAGTTCTTC.

V usage is TRBV6-5 and J usage is TRBJ2-3; 11 bases match TRBD1. This CDR3 has 15 amino acids. The V gene end was trimmed by 2 bases and the J gene end by 3 bases; junction bases not matched to a gene: 1. CDR1 is MNHEY, CDR2 SVGAGI, per germline. The CDR3 protein is CASSYRDRGTDTQYF. For the CDR3, the DNA is TGTGCCAGCAGTTACCGGGACAGGGGGACAGATACGCAGTATTTT.

The J gene is TRBJ2-7, the V gene TRBV28; D could derive from TRBD1 or TRBD2 (5 bases each). CDR3 length: 13 amino acids. V was clipped by 5 bases and J by 6 bases, with 14 bases between them. The germline CDR1 and CDR2 sequences are MDHEN and SYDVKM. CDR3 residues: CASSLIARGEQYF. In DNA, the CDR3 is TGTGCCAGCAGTCTCATAGCGAGGGGCGAGCAGTACTTC.

This chain joins TRBV10-3 and TRBJ2-5; D is perhaps TRBD1 or TRBD2 (5 bases each). Trimming removed 2 bases from V and 2 bases from J, with 9 bases in between. This CDR3 comprises 14 residues. Germline V gene data show CDR1 as ENHRY and CDR2 as SYGVKD. The CDR3 DNA reads as TGTGCCATCAGTGAGGAGAGGGGTCAAGAGACCCAGTACTTC. This gives the protein CAISEERGQETQYF.

This clonotype was observed at least ten times. At one boundary the junction diverges from the germline segment, which might be a read error. V usage is TRBV4-1 and J usage is TRBJ2-4; D is possibly TRBD2 (6 bases). The CDR3 has 11 amino acids. CDR1 MGHRA and CDR2 YSYEKL come from the germline V gene. DNA of the CDR3: TGCGCCAGCAGTCGTAGGGGAGGCAATTGCTTC. Protein product: CASSRRGGNCF.

The chain couples TRBV6-1 to TRBJ2-3; D gene uncertain. Germline CDR1 reads MNHNS; CDR2 reads SASEGT. The CDR3 runs to 14 residues. Trimming took 6 bases from V and 1 from J, leaving 11 bases between them. The CDR3 nucleotides read TGTGCCAGCAGGGAACTATGGGGCACAGATACGCAGTATTTT. It codes for CASRELWGTDTQYF.

Comment on this clonotype: One junction end disagrees with the germline gene, perhaps due to a read error. V usage is TRBV20-1 and J usage is TRBJ2-5; the match to TRBD2 covers 8 bases. The CDR3 is 13 residues long. CDR1 is DFQATT and CDR2 is SNEGSKA in the germline V gene (reference sequence). The CDR3 loop is CCAKAGAAETQYF. The DNA for the CDR3 is TGCTGTGCTAAAGCGGGAGCCGCAGAGACCCAGTACTTC.

This clonotype was observed many times. CDR3 in amino acids: CASSLPGGNSPLHF. CDR3 DNA: TGTGCCAGCAGCTTACCGGGGGGTAATTCACCCCTCCACTTT. The V gene is TRBV7-6, the J gene TRBJ1-6, with D possibly TRBD1 on 5 matching bases. CDR3 length equals 14 residues. V shed 2 bases and J shed 6 bases, with 8 bases lying between them. Germline values: CDR1 SGHVS, CDR2 FNYEAQ.

This clonotype was seen only a few times. This chain joins TRBV28 and TRBJ2-7; D is perhaps TRBD1 (6 bases). In germline, CDR1 is MDHEN, CDR2 SYDVKM. Deletions cut 7 bases from V and 2 bases from J, with 9 bases between. CDR3 length equals 12 residues. In DNA, the CDR3 is TGTGCCAGCACGGACAGCGCCTACGAGCAGTACTTC. Protein product: CASTDSAYEQYF.

This clonotype has only a few counts. V and J are TRBV12-3 or TRBV12-4 and TRBJ2-3, with D hard to call. Deletions cut 0 bases from V and 2 bases from J, with 9 bases between. This CDR3 is 15 amino acids long. Here the CDR3 DNA reads TGTGCCAGCAGTTTAGCGGTTCCCCTCACAGATACGCAGTATTTT. This codes for CASSLAVPLTDTQYF.

This clonotype was picked up many times. This chain connects TRBV7-9 to TRBJ1-1; D ambiguous. The V end was cut by 7 bases, the J end by 3 bases, with 9 bases between. This CDR3 has 12 residues. Germline V gene data show CDR1 as SEHNR and CDR2 as FQNEAQ (reference sequence). CDR3 DNA sequence: TGTGCCAGCAACCCCTTAGACACTGAAGCTTTCTTT. The encoded protein is CASNPLDTEAFF. Combining the CDR3 with reference TRBV7-9 and TRBJ1-1 gives the whole variable domain DTGVSQNPRHKITKRGQNVTFRCDPISEHNRLYWYRQTLGQGPEFLTYFQNEAQLEKSRLLSDRFSAERPKGSFSTLEIQRTEQGDSAMYLCASNPLDTEAFFGQGTRLTVV.

The chain employs TRBV5-1 and TRBJ2-5; 8 nucleotides match TRBD1. Per germline, CDR1 SGHRS and CDR2 YFSETQ. The CDR3 has 14 residues. With V trimmed by 3 bases and J by 3 bases, 4 bases remained unmatched. The CDR3 nucleotides are TGCGCCAGCAGCTCGCAGGGGGCTGAAGAGACCCAGTACTTC. Protein: CASSSQGAEETQYF.

Ten or more counts support this clonotype. The genes are TRBV7-2 and TRBJ2-7; TRBD1 matches 9 bases. CDR1 is SGHTA, CDR2 FQGNSA, per germline. This CDR3 is built from 15 residues. V shed 4 bases, J shed 4 bases, and the junction held 8 bases outside the gene matches. The CDR3, as DNA: TGTGCCAGCAGCTCGACCGGGACAGGGTTTTACGAGCAGTACTTC. This gives the protein CASSSTGTGFYEQYF. The variable domain in full, completed from reference TRBV7-2 and TRBJ2-7, reads GAGVSQSPSNKVTEKGKDVELRCDPISGHTALYWYRQSLGQGLEFLIYFQGNSAPDKSGLPSDRFSAERTGGSVSTLTIQRTQQEDSAVYLCASSSTGTGFYEQYFGPGTRLTVT.

This clonotype was detected only a few times. The chain carries TRBV12-5 and TRBJ2-5, with D uncertain. Trimming took 1 base from V and 5 from J, leaving 8 bases between them. This CDR3 comprises 13 residues. Germline V gene data show CDR1 as LGHNT and CDR2 as FRNRAP. CDR3 sequence: CASGLAELETQYF. The CDR3 DNA reads as TGTGCTAGTGGTTTGGCGGAGCTGGAGACCCAGTACTTC.